This T cell receptor beta chain stems from a study of cytomegalovirus exposure and HLA in healthy donors. Whole-study findings and limits: The tendency of first-cohort TCR clusters to co-occur in the approximately 110 validation repertoires was the finding of a later analysis.

Sequencing was performed with immunoSEQ multiplex PCR; in TCRdb, only in-frame clones are kept and a portion is missing. In the table there are 55,000 to 70,000 clones, around 90% of which are singletons. About this clone: Its antigen is not identified.

Trimming removed 4 bases from V and 6 bases from J; junction bases left unmatched: 5. The length of the CDR3 is 14 residues. CDR1 is LGHNA, CDR2 YSLEER, per germline. The sequence was collected from a woman aged 30 to 39 in good health and CMV-seronegative. J is TRBJ2-1 and V is TRBV4-3; 8 bases match TRBD2. The specimen was PBMCs. CDR3: CASSPRTSPNEQFF. The CDR3 DNA is TGCGCCAGCAGCCCACGGACTAGCCCCAATGAGCAGTTCTTC.